This T cell receptor (beta chain) was identified during a study of post-analysis software for immune sequencing data. Points from the study as a whole: When compared against controls, multiple sclerosis patients showed significantly lower normalized Chao1 diversity. The study found TRBV5-6, TRBV5-1 and TRBV20-1 among a handful of TRBV segments more frequent in patients than controls.

On this clonotype: Its matching antigen is unknown.

Unique molecular identifiers were carried by the TCR beta cDNA libraries. TCRdb redid the calling of the PCR reads with MiXCR, one entry per CDR3 protein. The sample yields roughly 540,000 distinct CDR3 sequences, less than 40% seen once. The germline V gene has CDR1 ENHRY and CDR2 SYGVKD. CDR3 length: 14 residues. V was cut by 8 bases and J by 2 bases, with 16 bases left in between. The receptor was isolated from a girl aged 2-17 years with multiple sclerosis. Specimen: blood. The chain recombines TRBV10-3 with TRBJ2-7; perhaps D is TRBD1 or TRBD2 (5 bases each). In nucleotides, the CDR3 is TGTGCCATCCAAGGCGGGCAGGGCACCTACGAGCAGTACTTC. Amino acids: CAIQGGQGTYEQYF.